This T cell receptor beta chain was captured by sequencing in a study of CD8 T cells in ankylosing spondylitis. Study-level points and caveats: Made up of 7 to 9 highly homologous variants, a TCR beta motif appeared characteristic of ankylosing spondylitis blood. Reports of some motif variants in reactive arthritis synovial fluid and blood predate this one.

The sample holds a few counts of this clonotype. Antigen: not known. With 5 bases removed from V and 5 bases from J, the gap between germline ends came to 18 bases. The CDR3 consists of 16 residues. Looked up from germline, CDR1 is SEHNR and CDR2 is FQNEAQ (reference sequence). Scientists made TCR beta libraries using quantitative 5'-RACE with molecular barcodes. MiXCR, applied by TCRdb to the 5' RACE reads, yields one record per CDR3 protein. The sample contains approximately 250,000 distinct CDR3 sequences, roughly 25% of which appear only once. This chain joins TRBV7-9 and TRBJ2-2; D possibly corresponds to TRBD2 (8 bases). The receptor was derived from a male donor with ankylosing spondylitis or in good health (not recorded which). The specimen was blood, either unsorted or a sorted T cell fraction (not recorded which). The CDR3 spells CASSPGGTRSTGELFF. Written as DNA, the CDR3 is TGTGCCAGCAGCCCAGGGGGGACTAGAAGTACCGGGGAGCTGTTTTTT.